The entry below gives a single T cell receptor (beta chain) sequence along with its context. The data belong to a study of blood T cell repertoires in COVID-19. Here immunoSEQ multiplex PCR was the method, and the copy in TCRdb shows in-frame clones only, minus some. The sample shows fewer than 120,000 clones, 80% to 90% of them seen only once. Germline CDR1 and CDR2: SNHLY and FYNNEI. CDR3 length equals 14 residues. Trimming cost V 3 bases and J 0 bases, with 8 bases left between them. This sequence originates from a woman aged 60-75 years with acute or convalescent COVID-19. The chain carries TRBV2 and TRBJ1-1, with no clear D. Input material: peripheral blood. CDR3 protein: CASSDPRLNTEAFF. In DNA, the CDR3 is TGTGCCAGCAGTGACCCGAGATTGAACACTGAAGCTTTCTTT.